This TCR beta chain was sequenced during a study of a mutant IDH1 vaccine in newly diagnosed glioma. About the study: Vaccination of patients was performed eight times, in weeks 1, 3, 5, 7, 11, 15, 19 and 23. Those enrolled had earlier been treated with radiotherapy, temozolomide, or both, mostly both. Findings and caveats of the study: Pseudoprogression seemingly bore no relation to changes in top peripheral T cell clonotypes.

In germline, CDR1 is LNHDA, CDR2 SQIVND (reference sequence). The ends were cut back, 8 bases at V and 9 bases at J, with 17 bases in the middle. The CDR3 contains 14 residues. Data came from immunoSEQ multiplex PCR; TCRdb stores just in-frame clones and leaves some out. In the table there are about 38,000 clones, about 84% of which are singletons. Time point noted: week 5, during vaccination. Every single dose of the vaccine, 300 ug of mutant IDH1 20-mer peptide, came with topical imiquimod. Astrocytomas found in donors were new, WHO grade 3 or 4, IDH1-mutant and ATRX-lost. Turning to this clone: Its antigen remains unidentified.

The clonotype was recovered from a man aged 35 to 55 with glioma. The J gene is TRBJ1-6, the V gene TRBV19, with a possible D match to TRBD1 (5 bases). The source material was PBMCs, sampled from a glioma patient whose treatment included an IDH1 peptide vaccine. The CDR3 nucleotides read TGTGCCAGTTCTCTCAGGGAATGGGGTTCACCCCTCCACTTT. The encoded protein is CASSLREWGSPLHF.